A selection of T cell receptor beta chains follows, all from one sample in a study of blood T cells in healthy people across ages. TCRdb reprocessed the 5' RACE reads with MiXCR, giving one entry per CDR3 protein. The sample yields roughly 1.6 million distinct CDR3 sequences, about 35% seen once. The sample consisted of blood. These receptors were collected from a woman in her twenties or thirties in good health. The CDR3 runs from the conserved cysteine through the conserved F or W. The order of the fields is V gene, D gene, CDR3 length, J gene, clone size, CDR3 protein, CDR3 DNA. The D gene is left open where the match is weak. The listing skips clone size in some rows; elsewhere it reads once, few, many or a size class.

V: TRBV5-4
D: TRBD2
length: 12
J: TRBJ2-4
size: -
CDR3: CASSLERGELDF
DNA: TGTGCCAGCAGCTTAGAACGGGGGGAACTGGACTTC

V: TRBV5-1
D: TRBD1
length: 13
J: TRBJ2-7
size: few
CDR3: CASRDRISYEQYF
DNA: TGCGCCAGCAGGGACAGGATATCCTACGAGCAGTACTTC

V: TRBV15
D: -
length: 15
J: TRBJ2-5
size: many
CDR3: CATSRTSGLIETQYF
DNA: TGTGCCACCAGCAGGACAAGCGGTTTGATAGAGACCCAGTACTTC

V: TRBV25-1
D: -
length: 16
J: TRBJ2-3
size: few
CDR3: CASSELFPSGTDTQYF
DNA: TGTGCCAGCAGTGAATTATTTCCTAGCGGCACAGATACGCAGTATTTT

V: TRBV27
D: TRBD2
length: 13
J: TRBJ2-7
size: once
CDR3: CASRATSAHEQYF
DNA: TGTGCCAGCAGGGCCACTAGCGCTCACGAGCAGTACTTC

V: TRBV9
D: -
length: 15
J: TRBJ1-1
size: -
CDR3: CASSPTWGLNTEAFF
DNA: TGTGCCAGCAGCCCGACGTGGGGTTTGAACACTGAAGCTTTCTTT

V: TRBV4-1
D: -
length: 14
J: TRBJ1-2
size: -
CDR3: CASSQGRGRNGYTF
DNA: TGCGCCAGCAGCCAAGGAAGGGGTAGAAATGGCTACACCTTC

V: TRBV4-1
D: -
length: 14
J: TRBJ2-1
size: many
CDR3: CASSQVSRYDEQFF
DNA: TGCGCCAGCAGCCAAGTATCCAGGTATGATGAGCAGTTCTTC

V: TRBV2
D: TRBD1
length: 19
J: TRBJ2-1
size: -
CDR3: CASSGLGQGEYFGYNEQFF
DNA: TGTGCCAGCAGTGGCTTAGGACAGGGGGAATATTTCGGTTACAATGAGCAGTTCTTC

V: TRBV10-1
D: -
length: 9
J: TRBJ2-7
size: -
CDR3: CASKSKQYF
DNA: TGCGCCAGCAAGAGTAAGCAGTACTTC

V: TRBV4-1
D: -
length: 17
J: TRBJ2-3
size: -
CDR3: CASSQDPTGVSADTQYF
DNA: TGCGCCAGCAGCCAAGATCCGACGGGAGTATCCGCAGATACGCAGTATTTT

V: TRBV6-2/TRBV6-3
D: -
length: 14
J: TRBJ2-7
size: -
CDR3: CASSYGAHTYEQYF
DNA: TGTGCCAGCAGTTACGGGGCGCACACCTACGAGCAGTACTTC

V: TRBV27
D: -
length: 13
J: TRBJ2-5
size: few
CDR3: CASGRTVQETQYF
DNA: TGTGCCAGCGGGAGGACAGTACAAGAGACCCAGTACTTC

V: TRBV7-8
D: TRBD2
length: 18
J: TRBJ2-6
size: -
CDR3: CASSPVRAGKTGANVLTF
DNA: TGTGCCAGCAGCCCGGTCCGAGCGGGGAAAACTGGGGCCAACGTCCTGACTTTC

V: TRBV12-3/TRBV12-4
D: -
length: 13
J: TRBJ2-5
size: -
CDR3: CASSLLAGTEQYF
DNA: TGTGCCAGCAGTTTACTCGCGGGTACAGAGCAGTACTTC

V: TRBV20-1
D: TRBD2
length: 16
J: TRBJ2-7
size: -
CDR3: CSAEGGTSGGSYEQYF
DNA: TGCAGTGCCGAGGGGGGGACTAGCGGGGGATCCTACGAGCAGTACTTC

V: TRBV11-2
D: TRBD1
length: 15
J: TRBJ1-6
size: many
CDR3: CASSLGWDSNSPLHF
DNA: TGTGCCAGCAGCTTGGGATGGGACAGCAATTCACCCCTCCACTTT

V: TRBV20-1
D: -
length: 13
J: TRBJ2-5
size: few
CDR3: CSARVSGQETQYF
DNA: TGCAGTGCTAGAGTTTCTGGGCAGGAGACCCAGTACTTC

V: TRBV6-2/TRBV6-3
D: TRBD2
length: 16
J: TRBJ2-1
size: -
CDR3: CASSKPAGDSYNEQFF
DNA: TGTGCCAGCAGTAAGCCCGCGGGAGACTCCTACAATGAGCAGTTCTTC

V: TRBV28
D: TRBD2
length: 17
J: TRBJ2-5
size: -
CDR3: CASSHGRLAGVGETQYF
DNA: TGTGCCAGCAGCCACGGCCGACTAGCGGGAGTTGGAGAGACCCAGTACTTC

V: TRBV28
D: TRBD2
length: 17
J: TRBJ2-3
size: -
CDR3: CASTQLGLAGREGTQYF
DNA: TGTGCCAGCACCCAACTCGGACTAGCGGGGAGGGAGGGGACGCAGTATTTT

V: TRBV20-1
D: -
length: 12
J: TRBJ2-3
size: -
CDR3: CSARSSTDTQYF
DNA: TGCAGTGCTAGATCTAGCACAGATACGCAGTATTTT

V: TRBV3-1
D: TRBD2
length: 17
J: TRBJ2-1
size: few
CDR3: CASSRLAGPSPYNEQFF
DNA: TGTGCCAGCAGCCGATTAGCGGGGCCTAGCCCCTACAATGAGCAGTTCTTC

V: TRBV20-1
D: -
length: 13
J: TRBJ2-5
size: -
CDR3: CSARDPLQETQYF
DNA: TGCAGTGCTAGAGATCCCCTGCAAGAGACCCAGTACTTC

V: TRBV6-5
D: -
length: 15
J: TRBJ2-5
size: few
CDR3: CASSYKADHGETQYF
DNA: TGTGCCAGCAGTTACAAAGCGGACCACGGAGAGACCCAGTACTTC

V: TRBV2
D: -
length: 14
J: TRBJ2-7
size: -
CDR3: CASRRGQQSYEQYF
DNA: TGTGCCAGCAGGCGGGGACAGCAGTCCTACGAGCAGTACTTC